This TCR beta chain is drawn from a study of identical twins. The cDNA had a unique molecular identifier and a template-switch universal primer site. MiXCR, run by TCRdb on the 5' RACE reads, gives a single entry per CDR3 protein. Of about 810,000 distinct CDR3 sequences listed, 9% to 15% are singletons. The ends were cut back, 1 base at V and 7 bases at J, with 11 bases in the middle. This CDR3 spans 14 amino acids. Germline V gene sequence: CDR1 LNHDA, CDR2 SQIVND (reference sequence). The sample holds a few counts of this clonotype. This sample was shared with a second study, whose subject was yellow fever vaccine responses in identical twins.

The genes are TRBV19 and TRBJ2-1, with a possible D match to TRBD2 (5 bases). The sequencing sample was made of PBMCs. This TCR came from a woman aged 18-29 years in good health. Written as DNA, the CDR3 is TGTGCCAGTAGTATAGGAGGACCGGGGAATGAGCAGTTCTTC. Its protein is CASSIGGPGNEQFF.